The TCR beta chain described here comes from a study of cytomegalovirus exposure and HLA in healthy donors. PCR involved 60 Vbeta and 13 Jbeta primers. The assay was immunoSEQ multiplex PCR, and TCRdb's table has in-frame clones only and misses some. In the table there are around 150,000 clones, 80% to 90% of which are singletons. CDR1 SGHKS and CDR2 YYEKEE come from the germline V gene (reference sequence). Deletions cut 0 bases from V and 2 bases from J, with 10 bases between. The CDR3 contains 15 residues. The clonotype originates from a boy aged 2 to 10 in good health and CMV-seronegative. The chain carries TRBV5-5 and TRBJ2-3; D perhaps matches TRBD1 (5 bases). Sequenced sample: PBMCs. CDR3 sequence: CASSLAYRNTDTQYF. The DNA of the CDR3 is TGTGCCAGCAGCTTGGCGTACAGGAACACAGATACGCAGTATTTT. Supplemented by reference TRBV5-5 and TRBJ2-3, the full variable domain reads DAGVTQSPTHLIKTRGQQVTLRCSPISGHKSVSWYQQVLGQGPQFIFQYYEKEERGRGNFPDRFSARQFPNYSSELNVNALLLGDSALYLCASSLAYRNTDTQYFGPGTRLTVL.